This T cell receptor beta chain was found in a study of blood T cell repertoires in COVID-19. About the study: Acute and convalescent COVID-19 samples came from the United States, Italy and Spain. PBMCs, B-cell-depleted T cells, or T cells provided the cDNA or gDNA that made up the material.

CDR3 length: 14 residues. Germline loops: CDR1 SEHNR, CDR2 FQNEAQ (reference sequence). V lost 1 base and J lost 4, with 10 bases in between. Using immunoSEQ multiplex PCR, the repertoire was profiled, and TCRdb retains in-frame clones only, with some absent. This sample has about 170,000 clones, with 85% found just once. This clone was picked up a small number of times. The sequenced sample was peripheral blood. This chain joins TRBV7-9 and TRBJ1-1; D gene ambiguous. This clonotype originated in a human donor with acute or convalescent COVID-19. The donor label of this sample is uncertain. The CDR3 here is CASSLEGGITEAFF. The CDR3 DNA reads TGTGCCAGCAGCTTAGAGGGCGGGATCACTGAAGCTTTCTTT.